The 30 T cell receptor beta chains given below trace back to one sample, sequenced in a study of blood T cell repertoires in COVID-19. Profiled with immunoSEQ multiplex PCR; TCRdb holds only in-frame clones, not every one. This table holds around 140,000 clones, 75% to 90% found once. Sequencing was carried out using peripheral blood. The source of these receptors is a man aged 60-69 years with active or convalescent COVID-19.

The chain has TRBV4-3 and TRBJ1-5; D is uncertain. The V end lost 0 bases, the J end lost 1 base, and 10 bases lay between the germline ends. The CDR3 totals 16 residues. Germline values: CDR1 LGHNA, CDR2 YSLEER. The CDR3 DNA follows: TGCGCCAGCAGCCAAGATATCGGGGTCAGCAATCAGCCCCAGCATTTT. Its protein product is CASSQDIGVSNQPQHF.

This chain links TRBV18 with TRBJ1-1; D call uncertain. Germline V gene sequence: CDR1 KGHSH, CDR2 LQKENI. The CDR3 spans 14 residues. The V end was cut by 1 base, the J end by 1 base, with 7 bases between. CDR3 loop: CASSPRAPNTEAFF. Written as DNA, the CDR3 is TGTGCCAGCTCACCACGGGCACCGAACACTGAAGCTTTCTTT.

This clone was counted once. The chain uses TRBV28 and TRBJ1-2, with TRBD1 matching 9 bases. CDR1 is MDHEN, CDR2 SYDVKM, per germline. This CDR3 has 11 residues. The trim removed 3 bases at V and 13 bases at J, leaving 3 bases unmatched. CDR3 in amino acids: CASSLGQGPTF. The CDR3 DNA is TGTGCCAGCAGTTTGGGACAGGGCCCCACCTTC.

This clone came up a few times. The chain uses TRBV5-1 and TRBJ2-1; D gene uncertain. Germline-derived CDR1 and CDR2 are SGHRS and YFSETQ. The V gene lost 1 base and the J gene lost 7 bases, with 6 bases spanning the gap. The length of the CDR3 is 12 residues. The CDR3 DNA sequence: TGCGCCAGCAGCTTGTTTCCAAATGAGCAGTTCTTC. The encoded protein is CASSLFPNEQFF.

This clone appeared once. V and J are TRBV4-3 and TRBJ2-7; maybe TRBD2 (6 bases). Germline V gives CDR1 LGHNA, CDR2 YSLEER. The CDR3 loop spans 15 amino acids. Trimming removed 0 bases from V and 4 bases from J, with 13 bases in between. The CDR3 DNA reads TGCGCCAGCAGCCAAGATGCGGGGACGATTTACGAGCAGTACTTC. It codes for CASSQDAGTIYEQYF.

The V and J genes are TRBV7-8 and TRBJ2-4, with 7 bases lining up with TRBD1. The CDR3 length is 14 residues. Germline values: CDR1 SGHVS, CDR2 FQNEAQ. The trim removed 5 bases at V and 7 bases at J, leaving 8 bases unmatched. In DNA, the CDR3 is TGTGCCAGCAGCGGCGACAGGGTGAGCAACATTCAGTACTTC. Translating it yields CASSGDRVSNIQYF.

The gene calls are TRBV6-2 or TRBV6-3 and TRBJ1-1; 7 nucleotides line up with TRBD1. V lost 4 bases and J lost 0; bases outside the gene matches: 8. CDR3 length: 16 amino acids. Germline CDR1 and CDR2: MNHEY and SVGEGT. The CDR3 sequence: CASSSQTGKMNTEAFF. Written as DNA, the CDR3 is TGTGCCAGCAGTTCCCAGACAGGGAAAATGAACACTGAAGCTTTCTTT.

The gene calls are TRBV7-8 and TRBJ2-3; D perhaps matches TRBD2 (5 bases). V was cut by 4 bases and J by 4 bases, with 18 bases left in between. Looked up from germline, CDR1 is SGHVS and CDR2 is FQNEAQ. CDR3 size: 16 residues. CDR3 residues: CASSSFLPAAADTQYF. CDR3 nucleotide sequence: TGTGCCAGCAGCTCCTTTCTCCCAGCGGCGGCAGATACGCAGTATTTT.

V usage is TRBV28 and J usage is TRBJ1-1; D not certain. Trimming removed 0 bases at V and 2 bases at J, with 7 bases between. This CDR3 comprises 14 residues. Germline V gene data show CDR1 as MDHEN and CDR2 as SYDVKM. The CDR3 region is CASSLWGRNTEAFF. The DNA of the CDR3 is TGTGCCAGCAGTTTATGGGGCAGAAACACTGAAGCTTTCTTT.

This clone was counted a single time. CDR3: CASSIRGIAEAFF. The CDR3, as DNA: TGTGCCAGCTCAATCAGGGGGATCGCTGAAGCTTTCTTT. V and J are TRBV18 and TRBJ1-1; 7 nucleotides agree with TRBD1. V was clipped by 5 bases and J by 6 bases; unmatched bases: 6. CDR3 size: 13 residues. In germline, CDR1 is KGHSH, CDR2 LQKENI.

This chain uses TRBV7-2 with TRBJ2-7, with 9 bases that match TRBD1. Germline CDR1 is SGHTA and CDR2 is FQGNSA. The trim removed 0 bases at V and 5 bases at J, leaving 8 bases unmatched. The CDR3 runs to 16 residues. This CDR3 is CASSLALGTGIDEQYF. The CDR3 nucleotides read TGTGCCAGCAGCTTAGCGCTAGGGACAGGGATCGACGAGCAGTACTTC. Complete variable domain (other parts from reference TRBV7-2 and TRBJ2-7): GAGVSQSPSNKVTEKGKDVELRCDPISGHTALYWYRQSLGQGLEFLIYFQGNSAPDKSGLPSDRFSAERTGGSVSTLTIQRTQQEDSAVYLCASSLALGTGIDEQYFGPGTRLTVT.

V is TRBV19 and J is TRBJ2-7, with 13 bases that match TRBD2. The CDR3 has 21 amino acids. Trimming removed 2 bases from V and 0 bases from J; junction bases left unmatched: 16. Germline CDR1 is LNHDA and CDR2 is SQIVND (reference sequence). The chain's CDR3 is CASSIHPPTSGRADYSYEQYF. The CDR3 DNA follows: TGTGCCAGTAGTATACACCCCCCAACTAGCGGGAGGGCTGATTACTCCTACGAGCAGTACTTC. Based on the CDR3 plus reference TRBV19 and TRBJ2-7, the full variable domain is DGGITQSPKYLFRKEGQNVTLSCEQNLNHDAMYWYRQDPGQGLRLIYYSQIVNDFQKGDIAEGYSVSREKKESFPLTVTSAQKNPTAFYLCASSIHPPTSGRADYSYEQYFGPGTRLTVT.

This clone was detected only once. The J gene is TRBJ2-3, the V gene TRBV11-2; 10 positions agree with TRBD2. Germline CDR1 reads SGHAT; CDR2 reads FQNNGV. Germline trimming cut 5 bases from V and 4 bases from J; bases unmatched to any gene: 12. The CDR3 sequence is 17 residues long. CDR3: CASSQRPRAGGPDTQYF. The CDR3 DNA follows: TGTGCCAGCAGCCAGAGGCCCAGAGCGGGAGGGCCAGATACGCAGTATTTT. Looking up the rest from reference TRBV11-2 and TRBJ2-3 gives the full variable domain: EAGVAQSPRYKIIEKRQSVAFWCNPISGHATLYWYQQILGQGPKLLIQFQNNGVVDDSQLPKDRFSAERLKGVDSTLKIQPAKLEDSAVYLCASSQRPRAGGPDTQYFGPGTRLTVL.

This clone was counted a single time. J is TRBJ1-1 and V is TRBV14; D is unresolved. This CDR3 region has 13 residues. The V and J ends lost 2 bases and 0 bases respectively, with 4 bases between them. The germline V gene has CDR1 SGHDN and CDR2 FVKESK. CDR3 sequence reads: CASSQQLNTEAFF. The CDR3 region has the DNA TGTGCCAGCAGCCAACAATTGAACACTGAAGCTTTCTTT.

J is TRBJ2-5 and V is TRBV20-1; the D is unclear. This CDR3 has 10 residues. Germline assignment: CDR1 DFQATT and CDR2 SNEGSKA (reference sequence). The V end lost 8 bases, the J end lost 0 bases, and 4 bases lay between the germline ends. CDR3 nucleotides: TGCAGTCCTTACCAAGAGACCCAGTACTTC. Its translation is CSPYQETQYF.

The chain couples TRBV6-6 to TRBJ2-1, with D maybe TRBD2 (6 bases). Between the trimmed V and J ends, which lost 6 bases and 9 bases, there was a span of 12 bases. The V gene's germline CDR1 is MNHNY and CDR2 SVGAGI (reference sequence). The CDR3 extends over 12 amino acids. In DNA form, the CDR3 reads TGTGCCAGCAGAACGACCGGGGGTGAGCAGTTCTTC. It translates to CASRTTGGEQFF.

The chain recombines TRBV28 with TRBJ1-1; D call uncertain. In germline, CDR1 is MDHEN, CDR2 SYDVKM. The CDR3 has 15 amino acids. Trimming took 3 bases from V and 2 from J, leaving 13 bases between them. CDR3 sequence (DNA): TGTGCCAGCAGTTTTCAACTTACCTTTAACACTGAAGCTTTCTTT. As protein: CASSFQLTFNTEAFF.

The chain recombines TRBV5-1 with TRBJ1-1; a weak D match, TRBD1 (5 bases). The CDR3 extends over 14 amino acids. Germline loops: CDR1 SGHRS, CDR2 YFSETQ. V was trimmed by 0 bases and J by 11 bases, leaving 17 bases between them. The CDR3 bases are TGCGCCAGCAGCTTGGTGGGGGAGGGAGCGTTCGCTTTCTTT. Residues: CASSLVGEGAFAFF.

The chain links TRBV18 to TRBJ1-2, with 7 positions matching TRBD1. CDR3 length equals 15 residues. With 3 bases clipped from V and 3 bases from J, the junction kept 7 bases outside the gene matches. Germline V gene data show CDR1 as KGHSH and CDR2 as LQKENI. For the CDR3, the DNA is TGTGCCAGCTCACCCCTTGGACAGGAATACTATGGCTACACCTTC. This encodes CASSPLGQEYYGYTF.

In the case of this clone: Compared with germline, one end of the junction differs, possibly owing to a read error. This sequence joins TRBV6-1 and TRBJ2-7; possibly TRBD1 for D (6 bases). Germline values: CDR1 MNHNS, CDR2 SASEGT. CDR3 length: 11 residues. The DNA of the CDR3 is TGTGCCAGCAGTGAAGCGACAGGACGGAACTTC. This sequence encodes CASSEATGRNF.

A remark on this clone: The germline gene is not matched at one end of the junction; a read error may be the cause. This chain uses TRBV2 with TRBJ2-4; D is perhaps TRBD2 (5 bases). The CDR3 spans 12 residues. The V gene's germline CDR1 is SNHLY and CDR2 FYNNEI. The DNA for the CDR3 is TGTGCCAGCAGTGGGGTAGCGACTCCTATTAACTTC. It translates to CASSGVATPINF.

V gene TRBV30 combines with J gene TRBJ1-1; D ambiguous. This CDR3 is built from 14 residues. V gave up 3 bases and J gave up 4 bases, with 15 bases separating them. Germline CDR1 and CDR2: GTSNPN and SVGIG (reference sequence). Here the CDR3 reads CAWRLAGEVTEAFF. Written as DNA, the CDR3 is TGTGCCTGGAGATTGGCCGGGGAAGTCACTGAAGCTTTCTTT.

V usage is TRBV7-2 and J usage is TRBJ2-5; TRBD2 is a possible D gene (6 bases). In germline, CDR1 is SGHTA, CDR2 FQGNSA. The CDR3 is 14 residues long. V shed 0 bases and J shed 5 bases, with 10 bases lying between them. This CDR3 is CASSLAYRGETQYF. CDR3 DNA sequence: TGTGCCAGCAGCTTAGCTTACCGGGGGGAGACCCAGTACTTC.

This rearrangement joins TRBV10-3 to TRBJ2-3; 15 nucleotides align to TRBD2. Germline CDR1 ENHRY, CDR2 SYGVKD. The CDR3 is made up of 16 amino acids. The V and J ends lost 4 bases and 4 bases, in that order; junction bases with no gene match: 3. CDR3 bases: TGTGCCATCAGTGGGACTAGCGGGGGGGCGGCAGATACGCAGTATTTT. The encoded protein is CAISGTSGGAADTQYF.

V is TRBV7-7 and J is TRBJ2-1; possibly TRBD1 for D (6 bases). Looked up from germline, CDR1 is SSHAT and CDR2 is FNYEAQ (reference sequence). CDR3 length equals 14 residues. V was clipped by 0 bases and J by 6 bases, with 9 bases between them. CDR3 loop: CASSLARGSNEQFF. The CDR3 coding sequence is TGTGCCAGCAGCTTAGCGAGGGGGAGCAATGAGCAGTTCTTC.

The V call is TRBV6-5, the J call TRBJ2-7, with TRBD2 matching 9 bases. Germline CDR1 and CDR2: MNHEY and SVGAGI. The J segment lost 5 bases and the V segment lost 6 bases, leaving 11 bases of the junction unmatched. The length of the CDR3 is 15 residues. The CDR3 is CASSPKAGGGHEQYF. The CDR3 DNA sequence: TGTGCCAGCAGCCCAAAAGCGGGGGGAGGCCACGAGCAGTACTTC.

The chain employs TRBV15 and TRBJ2-3; a possible D gene is TRBD2 (6 bases). Trimming shortened V by 5 bases and J by 0 bases, and 9 bases separated the two germline ends. Germline CDR1 and CDR2: LNHNV and YYDKDF (reference sequence). This CDR3 is 14 amino acids long. The CDR3, as DNA: TGTGCCACCAGCGGGACTGGGAGCACAGATACGCAGTATTTT. Translation: CATSGTGSTDTQYF.

The chain has TRBV19 and TRBJ2-2, with 8 bases aligning to TRBD1. Trimming cost V 2 bases and J 1 base; bases outside gene matches: 3. The length of the CDR3 is 16 residues. CDR1 and CDR2 (germline): LNHDA, SQIVND (reference sequence). The CDR3 is CASSIRGTGNTGELFF. CDR3 in DNA: TGTGCCAGTAGTATACGGGGGACAGGGAACACCGGGGAGCTGTTTTTT.

This clone was found a few times. The chain joins TRBV7-3 to TRBJ1-1; D gene ambiguous. Germline V gives CDR1 SGHTA, CDR2 FQGTGA. The ends were cut back, 5 bases at V and 3 bases at J, with 10 bases in the middle. This CDR3 spans 13 amino acids. CDR3 nucleotides: TGTGCCAGCAGCCGAGCCGTCGACACTGAAGCTTTCTTT. Protein product: CASSRAVDTEAFF.

The chain recombines TRBV28 with TRBJ2-7, with D uncertain. Per germline, CDR1 MDHEN and CDR2 SYDVKM. The CDR3 is made up of 12 amino acids. V was clipped by 3 bases and J by 5 bases, with 8 bases between them. This CDR3 reads CASSLSLHEQYF. The CDR3, as DNA: TGTGCCAGCAGTTTGTCCCTCCACGAGCAGTACTTC.